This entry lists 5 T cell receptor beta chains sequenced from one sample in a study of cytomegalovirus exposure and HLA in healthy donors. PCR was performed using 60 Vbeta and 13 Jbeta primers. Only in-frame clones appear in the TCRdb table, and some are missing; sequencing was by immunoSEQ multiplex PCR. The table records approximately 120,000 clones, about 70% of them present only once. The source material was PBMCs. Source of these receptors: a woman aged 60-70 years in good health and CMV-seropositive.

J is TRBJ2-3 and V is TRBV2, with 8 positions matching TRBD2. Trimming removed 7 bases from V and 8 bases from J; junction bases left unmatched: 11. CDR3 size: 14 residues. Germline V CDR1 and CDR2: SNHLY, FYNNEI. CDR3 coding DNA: TGTGCCAGCACCGGGGGGACTAGAGATGGTACGCAGTATTTT. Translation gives CASTGGTRDGTQYF.

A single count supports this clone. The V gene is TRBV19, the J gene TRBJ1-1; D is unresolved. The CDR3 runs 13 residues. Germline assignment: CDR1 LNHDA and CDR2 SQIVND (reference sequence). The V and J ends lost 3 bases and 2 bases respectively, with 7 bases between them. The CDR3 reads CASSMRGNTEAFF. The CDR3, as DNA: TGTGCCAGTAGTATGCGAGGTAACACTGAAGCTTTCTTT. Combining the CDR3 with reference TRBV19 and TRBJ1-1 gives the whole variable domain DGGITQSPKYLFRKEGQNVTLSCEQNLNHDAMYWYRQDPGQGLRLIYYSQIVNDFQKGDIAEGYSVSREKKESFPLTVTSAQKNPTAFYLCASSMRGNTEAFFGQGTRLTVV.

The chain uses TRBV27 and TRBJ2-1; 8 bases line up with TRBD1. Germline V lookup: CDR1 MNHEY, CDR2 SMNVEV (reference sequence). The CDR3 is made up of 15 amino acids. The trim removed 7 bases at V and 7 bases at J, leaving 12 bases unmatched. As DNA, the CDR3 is TGTGCCAGCATCCTTCGACAGGGGTGGGGGAATGAGCAGTTCTTC. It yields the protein CASILRQGWGNEQFF.

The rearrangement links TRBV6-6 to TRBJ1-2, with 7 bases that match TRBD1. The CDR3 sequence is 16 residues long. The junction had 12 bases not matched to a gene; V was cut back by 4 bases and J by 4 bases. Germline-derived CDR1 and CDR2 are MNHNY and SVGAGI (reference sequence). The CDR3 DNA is TGTGCCAGCAGTTCTGCCGGGACAGAATTATCCTATGGCTACACCTTC. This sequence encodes CASSSAGTELSYGYTF.

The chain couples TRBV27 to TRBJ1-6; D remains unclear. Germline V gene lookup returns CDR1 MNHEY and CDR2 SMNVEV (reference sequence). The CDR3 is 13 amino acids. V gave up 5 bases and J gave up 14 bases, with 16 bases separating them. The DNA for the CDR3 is TGTGCCAGCAGTAGGGCCCCCGGGAGAACCCTCCACTTT. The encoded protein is CASSRAPGRTLHF.